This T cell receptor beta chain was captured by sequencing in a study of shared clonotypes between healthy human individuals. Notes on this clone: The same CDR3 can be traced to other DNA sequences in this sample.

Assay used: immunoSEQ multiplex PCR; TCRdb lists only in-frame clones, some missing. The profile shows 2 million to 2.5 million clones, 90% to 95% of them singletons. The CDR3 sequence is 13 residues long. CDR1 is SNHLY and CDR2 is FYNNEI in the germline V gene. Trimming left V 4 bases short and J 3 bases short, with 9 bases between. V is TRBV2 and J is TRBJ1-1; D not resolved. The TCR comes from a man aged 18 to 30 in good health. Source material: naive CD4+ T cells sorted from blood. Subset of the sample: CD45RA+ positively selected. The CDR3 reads CASSGEGYTEAFF. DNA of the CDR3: TGTGCCAGCAGTGGGGAAGGGTACACTGAAGCTTTCTTT.